The 31 T cell receptor beta chains given below trace back to one sample, sequenced in a study of blood T cell repertoires in COVID-19. Assay used: immunoSEQ multiplex PCR; TCRdb lists only in-frame clones, some missing. Of about 140,000 clones in the sample, around 73% were seen once. The sequenced material came from peripheral blood. The source is a woman in her forties or fifties with active or convalescent COVID-19.

This clone was seen only a few times. The chain couples TRBV19 to TRBJ1-5; D gene uncertain. From germline, CDR1 is LNHDA and CDR2 SQIVND (reference sequence). The CDR3 is made up of 15 amino acids. Between the trimmed V and J ends, which lost 7 bases and 0 bases, there was a span of 13 bases. CDR3 DNA sequence: TGTGCCAGTAACCGGGGAACGAATAGCAATCAGCCCCAGCATTTT. Translation gives CASNRGTNSNQPQHF.

This rearrangement joins TRBV5-4 to TRBJ1-1; no firm D call. CDR3 length: 14 residues. Per the germline V gene, CDR1 is SGHNT and CDR2 is YYREEE (reference sequence). The V end was cut by 7 bases, the J end by 0 bases, with 13 bases between. CDR3 region: CASYEEVMNTEAFF. The CDR3 nucleotides read TGTGCCAGCTACGAGGAGGTCATGAACACTGAAGCTTTCTTT.

The CDR3 nucleotides are TGCAGCGTTTTTGGGGACTTCAGGGTGAATGAGCAGTTCTTC. This encodes CSVFGDFRVNEQFF. The chain couples TRBV29-1 to TRBJ2-1; a possible D gene is TRBD2 (6 bases). Trimming stripped 5 bases from V and 7 bases from J, with 18 bases between. CDR1 is SQVTM and CDR2 is ANQGSEA in the germline V gene. The CDR3 length is 14 residues.

This rearrangement joins TRBV6-2 or TRBV6-3 to TRBJ1-1, with a possible D match to TRBD1 (6 bases). V was trimmed by 6 bases and J by 5 bases, leaving 13 bases between them. Germline CDR1 and CDR2: MNHEY and SVGEGT. This CDR3 contains 13 residues. DNA of the CDR3: TGTGCCAGCAGGCCTCAGGGGAAAACTGAAGCTTTCTTT. Its protein is CASRPQGKTEAFF.

The V gene is TRBV5-1, the J gene TRBJ2-2; 9 nucleotides match TRBD1. Looked up from germline, CDR1 is SGHRS and CDR2 is YFSETQ. The length of the CDR3 is 16 residues. With V trimmed by 6 bases and J by 2 bases, 8 bases remained unmatched. The chain's CDR3 is CASTEGQGRNTGELFF. CDR3 coding DNA: TGCGCCAGCACCGAGGGACAGGGTAGAAACACCGGGGAGCTGTTTTTT.

The chain has TRBV2 and TRBJ1-4; 8 nucleotides align to TRBD1. V gave up 6 bases and J gave up 12 bases; unmatched junction bases: 18. The CDR3 is 16 amino acids. Germline values: CDR1 SNHLY, CDR2 FYNNEI. The CDR3 coding sequence is TGTGCCAGCAGAGCCCCTGGGGGGACAGGCGGGTTTGAACTGTTTTTT. As protein: CASRAPGGTGGFELFF.

The rearrangement joins TRBV5-5 to TRBJ2-5; D remains ambiguous. V was trimmed by 4 bases and J by 4 bases, leaving 17 bases between them. The CDR3 runs 15 residues. Germline V gene lookup returns CDR1 SGHKS and CDR2 YYEKEE (reference sequence). The CDR3 DNA follows: TGTGCCAGCAGCCTCCTCCGATCTCACACAGAGACCCAGTACTTC. Its protein is CASSLLRSHTETQYF.

This chain connects TRBV2 to TRBJ2-3; 11 positions agree with TRBD2. The ends lost 6 bases at V and 5 bases at J; junction bases unmatched: 10. The CDR3 has 16 amino acids. Germline V lookup: CDR1 SNHLY, CDR2 FYNNEI. CDR3 loop: CASRATSGVSGDTQYF. CDR3 nucleotides: TGTGCCAGCAGGGCGACTAGCGGGGTGTCGGGAGATACGCAGTATTTT. Full variable domain (remainder filled in from reference TRBV2 and TRBJ2-3): EPEVTQTPSHQVTQMGQEVILRCVPISNHLYFYWYRQILGQKVEFLVSFYNNEISEKSEIFDDQFSVERPDGSNFTLKIRSTKLEDSAMYFCASRATSGVSGDTQYFGPGTRLTVL.

V usage is TRBV2 and J usage is TRBJ2-1, with TRBD2 matching 15 bases. The CDR3 extends over 19 amino acids. V lost 2 bases and J lost 6; bases outside the gene matches: 11. From germline, CDR1 is SNHLY and CDR2 FYNNEI. CDR3 in DNA: TGTGCCAGCAGTGAATTTGGGACTAGCGGGAGGATCTCCCTCAATGAGCAGTTCTTC. This translates into CASSEFGTSGRISLNEQFF.

The chain carries TRBV2 and TRBJ2-7, with 8 bases lining up with TRBD1. With V trimmed by 6 bases and J by 1 base, 8 bases remained unmatched. Germline CDR1 is SNHLY and CDR2 is FYNNEI. There are 15 residues in the CDR3. The CDR3 reads CASRSGQGGSYEQYF. The DNA for the CDR3 is TGTGCCAGCAGGTCTGGACAGGGAGGTTCCTACGAGCAGTACTTC.

V and J are TRBV9 and TRBJ2-1, with TRBD2 matching over 10 bases. V trimming: 2 bases; J trimming: 4 bases; junction bases outside the gene matches: 9. From germline, CDR1 is SGDLS and CDR2 YYNGEE. The CDR3 runs to 17 residues. The CDR3 nucleotides read TGTGCCAGCAGCGTGGGTGGGGGGACTAGCGCTTACAATGAGCAGTTCTTC. This sequence encodes CASSVGGGTSAYNEQFF.

The chain couples TRBV23-1 to TRBJ2-2; 8 positions match TRBD1. TRBV23-1 is flagged as an ORF with uncertain function. Trimming at V came to 2 bases and at J to 5 bases, leaving 7 bases not matched to a gene. There are 16 residues in the CDR3. CDR3: CASSQLTGAGTGELFF. Here the CDR3 DNA reads TGCGCCAGCAGTCAACTGACAGGGGCGGGTACCGGGGAGCTGTTTTTT.

This clone was detected only once. Here the CDR3 reads CASSTGQRVNEKLFF. The CDR3 DNA reads TGTGCCAGTAGTACGGGACAGAGGGTTAATGAAAAACTGTTTTTT. The chain is built from TRBV19 and TRBJ1-4; TRBD1 matches at 7 bases. The CDR3 sequence is 15 residues long. The germline V gene has CDR1 LNHDA and CDR2 SQIVND (reference sequence). Trimming removed 4 bases from V and 4 bases from J; junction bases left unmatched: 6.

The chain combines TRBV7-2 with TRBJ2-1; D possibly corresponds to TRBD1 (5 bases). The V end lost 5 bases, the J end lost 2 bases, and 13 bases lay between the germline ends. The germline gives CDR1 SGHTA, CDR2 FQGNSA. The CDR3 sequence is 15 residues long. CDR3 protein: CASSMDKSAYNEQFF. CDR3 nucleotides: TGTGCCAGCAGCATGGACAAGTCGGCCTACAATGAGCAGTTCTTC. The whole variable domain, remainder taken from reference TRBV7-2 and TRBJ2-1, is GAGVSQSPSNKVTEKGKDVELRCDPISGHTALYWYRQSLGQGLEFLIYFQGNSAPDKSGLPSDRFSAERTGGSVSTLTIQRTQQEDSAVYLCASSMDKSAYNEQFFGPGTRLTVL.

The rearrangement uses TRBV28 and TRBJ1-5, with a weak D call TRBD1 (5 bases). In germline, CDR1 is MDHEN, CDR2 SYDVKM. V was trimmed by 3 bases and J by 2 bases, leaving 20 bases between them. There are 18 residues in the CDR3. CDR3 DNA: TGTGCCAGCAGTTTGGACCGGTGGGGCTCTCAGGGCAATCAGCCCCAGCATTTT. Amino acid sequence: CASSLDRWGSQGNQPQHF.

The chain recombines TRBV3-1 (or the pseudogene TRBV3-2) with TRBJ2-1; 7 nucleotides match TRBD2. This CDR3 is 19 amino acids long. Looked up from germline, CDR1 is LGHDT and CDR2 is YNNKEL (reference sequence). With 4 bases clipped from V and 3 bases from J, the junction kept 18 bases outside the gene matches. The CDR3 DNA reads as TGTGCCAGCAGCCCACGGACTAGGATCCCCCACACGATCTACAATGAGCAGTTCTTC. Translated, it gives CASSPRTRIPHTIYNEQFF.

The chain joins TRBV9 to TRBJ2-3, with 14 bases aligning to TRBD2. The germline V gene encodes CDR1 SGDLS and CDR2 YYNGEE. The V and J ends lost 2 bases and 8 bases, in that order; junction bases with no gene match: 7. The CDR3 spans 16 residues. CDR3 nucleotide sequence: TGTGCCAGCAGCGTTGGACTAGCGGGAGGAAAGGGTACGCAGTATTTT. It encodes CASSVGLAGGKGTQYF. Full variable domain (rest looked up from reference TRBV9 and TRBJ2-3): DSGVTQTPKHLITATGQRVTLRCSPRSGDLSVYWYQQSLDQGLQFLIQYYNGEERAKGNILERFSAQQFPDLHSELNLSSLELGDSALYFCASSVGLAGGKGTQYFGPGTRLTVL.

The chain combines TRBV10-3 with TRBJ2-5; 8 bases map to TRBD2. The J segment lost 3 bases and the V segment lost 0 bases, leaving 12 bases of the junction unmatched. This CDR3 is built from 18 residues. Germline V gene lookup returns CDR1 ENHRY and CDR2 SYGVKD. CDR3 region: CAISESTWFLRGEETQYF. In nucleotides, the CDR3 is TGTGCCATCAGTGAGTCGACGTGGTTTTTGCGGGGGGAAGAGACCCAGTACTTC.

This clone was seen only a few times. The rearrangement uses TRBV27 and TRBJ1-2; D is perhaps TRBD1 (6 bases). The ends were cut back, 7 bases at V and 1 base at J, with 16 bases in the middle. Germline CDR1 reads MNHEY; CDR2 reads SMNVEV (reference sequence). This CDR3 spans 15 amino acids. CDR3 protein: CASKQTGRVNYGYTF. The CDR3 DNA follows: TGTGCCAGCAAACAAACAGGGAGGGTTAACTATGGCTACACCTTC.

This clone was seen just once. The CDR3 nucleotides are TGCAGTGCTAGTGAAGGGGGCGATGAAAAACTGTTTTTT. Encoded protein: CSASEGGDEKLFF. The V call is TRBV20-1, the J call TRBJ1-4, with 7 nucleotides matching TRBD1. With 3 bases clipped from V and 6 bases from J, the junction kept 4 bases outside the gene matches. Germline CDR1 and CDR2: DFQATT and SNEGSKA (reference sequence). The CDR3 extends over 13 amino acids.

The gene calls are TRBV9 and TRBJ1-1; TRBD1 agrees at 7 bases. There are 19 residues in the CDR3. V trimming: 0 bases; J trimming: 0 bases; junction bases outside the gene matches: 14. Germline assignment: CDR1 SGDLS and CDR2 YYNGEE. CDR3 sequence (DNA): TGTGCCAGCAGCGTAGATATAGGGGGCTTTTCCCCTTTGAACACTGAAGCTTTCTTT. This encodes CASSVDIGGFSPLNTEAFF.

This chain joins TRBV28 and TRBJ1-1, with D unresolved. The CDR3 loop spans 12 amino acids. Germline V CDR1 and CDR2: MDHEN, SYDVKM. Trimming stripped 8 bases from V and 4 bases from J, with 11 bases between. CDR3 protein: CASLKSGTEAFF. The CDR3 region has the DNA TGTGCCAGCCTTAAGTCAGGCACTGAAGCTTTCTTT.

This clone has a single count. The chain recombines TRBV3-1 (or the pseudogene TRBV3-2) with TRBJ1-2, with a possible D match to TRBD1 (6 bases). The CDR3 totals 15 residues. The germline V gene has CDR1 LGHDT and CDR2 YNNKEL (reference sequence). The V and J ends lost 1 base and 2 bases respectively, with 11 bases between them. CDR3 in DNA: TGTGCCAGCAGCCAAGGGTATACAGGGAACTATGGCTACACCTTC. Translating it yields CASSQGYTGNYGYTF.

This chain links TRBV29-1 with TRBJ2-2; maybe TRBD2 (5 bases). Germline CDR1 is SQVTM and CDR2 is ANQGSEA. The ends were cut back, 7 bases at V and 4 bases at J, with 10 bases in the middle. This CDR3 has 12 amino acids. CDR3 in amino acids: CSAGLGTGELFF. CDR3 bases: TGCAGCGCCGGACTGGGCACCGGGGAGCTGTTTTTT.

This clone was picked up one time. The chain uses TRBV7-2 and TRBJ2-7, with D maybe TRBD1 (6 bases). This CDR3 is 15 amino acids long. Trimming removed 1 base at V and 3 bases at J, with 13 bases between. Germline V gene lookup returns CDR1 SGHTA and CDR2 FQGNSA. The CDR3 protein is CASSLEPGQYYEQYF. Here the CDR3 DNA reads TGTGCCAGCAGCTTAGAGCCAGGACAGTACTACGAGCAGTACTTC.

This chain links TRBV4-2 with TRBJ1-5, with 8 bases matching TRBD1. This CDR3 region has 18 residues. Germline V CDR1 and CDR2: LGHNA, YNFKEQ. J lost 4 bases, V lost 0 bases, and 11 bases had no gene match. The CDR3 spells CASSQDGGGGTGNQPQHF. DNA of the CDR3: TGTGCCAGCAGCCAAGATGGAGGCGGCGGGACAGGTAATCAGCCCCAGCATTTT.

The DNA of the CDR3 is TGTGCCAGCAGCTTACAAGCGGGGACAGGGGGCCCGGCTGACTACGAGCAGTACTTC. This encodes CASSLQAGTGGPADYEQYF. The chain couples TRBV7-9 to TRBJ2-7; TRBD1 matches 12 bases. V lost 2 bases and J lost 3; bases outside the gene matches: 14. The CDR3 has 19 amino acids. Germline lookup yields CDR1 SEHNR and CDR2 FQNEAQ (reference sequence).

This chain uses TRBV28 with TRBJ2-7; 8 bases fit TRBD2. The germline CDR1 and CDR2 sequences are MDHEN and SYDVKM. The trim removed 6 bases at V and 4 bases at J, leaving 8 bases unmatched. The length of the CDR3 is 14 residues. The CDR3 DNA follows: TGTGCCAGCAGGAGTCCAGCGGGGGTTTACGAGCAGTACTTC. Its translation: CASRSPAGVYEQYF.

The gene calls are TRBV5-1 and TRBJ2-5; TRBD2 aligns across 8 bases. The V and J ends lost 7 bases and 4 bases, in that order; junction bases with no gene match: 9. Germline lookup yields CDR1 SGHRS and CDR2 YFSETQ. This CDR3 spans 14 amino acids. CDR3 loop: CASRRSGGPETQYF. Here the CDR3 DNA reads TGCGCCAGCCGGAGGTCGGGAGGGCCAGAGACCCAGTACTTC.

The chain recombines TRBV4-1 with TRBJ2-7, with 10 bases identical to TRBD2. The CDR3 is 18 amino acids. Trimming removed 0 bases from V and 0 bases from J; junction bases left unmatched: 8. CDR1 MGHRA and CDR2 YSYEKL come from the germline V gene. CDR3 DNA sequence: TGCGCCAGCAGCCAAGAAAGGACTAGCGGCCATGACTCCTACGAGCAGTACTTC. Translation gives CASSQERTSGHDSYEQYF.

The gene calls are TRBV3-1 (or the pseudogene TRBV3-2) and TRBJ2-1, with TRBD2 matching over 8 bases. J lost 10 bases, V lost 0 bases, and 8 bases had no gene match. The CDR3 has 15 residues. The germline gives CDR1 LGHDT, CDR2 YNNKEL (reference sequence). CDR3 loop: CASSQDNAGGREQFF. The CDR3, as DNA: TGTGCCAGCAGCCAAGATAATGCGGGGGGCCGCGAGCAGTTCTTC.